A selection of T cell receptor beta chains follows, all from one sample in a study of monozygotic twins with cystic fibrosis. Profiling relied on immunoSEQ multiplex PCR, and the TCRdb table lists in-frame clones only, not all of them. The table has 8,500 to 14,000 clones, roughly 97% seen once. The sequenced sample was blood. The receptors stem from a boy aged 5-17 years with cystic fibrosis. Both conserved end residues are part of each CDR3.

j_call v_call cdr3_aa
TRBJ2-7 TRBV2 CASRTGGPYEQYF
TRBJ1-5 TRBV10-3 CAISEWDTSNQPQHF
TRBJ2-2 TRBV18 CASSPRAPRTSGAYTGELFF
TRBJ1-1 TRBV4-3 CASSPGSGLLNTEAFF
TRBJ2-7 TRBV18 CASSSDYEQYF
TRBJ2-7 TRBV7-2 CASSLAFSGRHEQYF
TRBJ1-2 TRBV6-1 CASIQDRNNYGYTF
TRBJ1-2 TRBV6-1 CASTTGGASSYGYTF
TRBJ1-6 TRBV28 CASSLGPNNSPLHF
TRBJ1-4 TRBV23-1 CASSPFGQGATNEKLFF
TRBJ2-1 TRBV19 CASSPRQGYGYNEQFF
TRBJ1-6 TRBV30 CACQGALAGSPLHF
TRBJ1-6 TRBV2 CASVGTRSPLHF
TRBJ1-3 TRBV7-2 CASSFLAGGNTIYF
TRBJ2-1 TRBV2 CASRTRDSTYNEQFF
TRBJ2-1 TRBV7-8 CASSLGGAPFF
TRBJ1-1 TRBV30 CAWLKGRNTEAFF
TRBJ2-7 TRBV9 CASSVGSEFLSSYEQYF
TRBJ2-1 TRBV7-9 CASREAGTSRSDEQFF
TRBJ2-2 TRBV11-3 CASSPRGYTGELFF
TRBJ1-2 TRBV28 CASRQTGYGYTF
TRBJ2-2 TRBV5-1 CASRIRTGGSYGELFF
TRBJ2-7 TRBV19 CASSMGSGDEQYF
TRBJ1-5 TRBV4-3 CASSQDHTNQPQHF
TRBJ1-2 TRBV28 CASSLYNSEYNYGYTF
TRBJ1-4 TRBV2 CASSRETVVNEKLFF
TRBJ1-1 TRBV10-3 CAISESDRGARNTEAFF
TRBJ2-1 TRBV5-6 CASSLASGLAVYNEQFF
TRBJ2-1 TRBV4-3 CASSQDRSGGSYNEQFF
TRBJ2-1 TRBV19 CASRSQGGLDEQFF
TRBJ2-1 TRBV21-1 CASSTTSGRDNEQFF
TRBJ1-1 TRBV18 CASSRDGKNTEAFF
TRBJ1-1 TRBV7-9 CASSLAVTSNTEAFF
TRBJ2-2 TRBV19 CASLSNPTWNTGELFF
TRBJ1-1 TRBV7-2 CASSLGRPPFPAFF
TRBJ2-7 TRBV6-6 CASSRYSGQDYEQYF
TRBJ2-1 TRBV29-1 CSVPGPNPHLEQFF
TRBJ2-1 TRBV5-6 CASSGLAGYNEQFF
TRBJ2-1 TRBV10-3 CAISQGANEQFF
TRBJ1-6 TRBV6-1 CASSAQGPINSPLHF
TRBJ2-5 TRBV5-1 CASRLNQETQYF
TRBJ1-5 TRBV6-6 CASSPHLDMDQPQHF
TRBJ1-1 TRBV28 CASSRDTAGTNTEAFF
TRBJ2-5 TRBV6-6 CASSGGGGLETQYF
TRBJ1-3 TRBV28 CASSRRGGSGNTIYF
TRBJ2-3 TRBV7-6 CASSLGASGETDTQYF
TRBJ2-5 TRBV23-1 CASRIFNRPQETQYF
TRBJ1-1 TRBV28 CASSLIGEAFF
TRBJ1-2 TRBV7-2 CASSVTTGGRLGYTF
TRBJ2-7 TRBV29-1 CSVGGPDRGSYEQYF
TRBJ2-5 TRBV5-1 CASSLGQYQETQYF
TRBJ2-7 TRBV27 CASSPGDRASGQYF
TRBJ1-2 TRBV30 CAWSHPSGGSYGYTF
TRBJ1-1 TRBV28 CASSLRGQFGAFF
TRBJ2-3 TRBV5-1 CASSLSAGDTQYF